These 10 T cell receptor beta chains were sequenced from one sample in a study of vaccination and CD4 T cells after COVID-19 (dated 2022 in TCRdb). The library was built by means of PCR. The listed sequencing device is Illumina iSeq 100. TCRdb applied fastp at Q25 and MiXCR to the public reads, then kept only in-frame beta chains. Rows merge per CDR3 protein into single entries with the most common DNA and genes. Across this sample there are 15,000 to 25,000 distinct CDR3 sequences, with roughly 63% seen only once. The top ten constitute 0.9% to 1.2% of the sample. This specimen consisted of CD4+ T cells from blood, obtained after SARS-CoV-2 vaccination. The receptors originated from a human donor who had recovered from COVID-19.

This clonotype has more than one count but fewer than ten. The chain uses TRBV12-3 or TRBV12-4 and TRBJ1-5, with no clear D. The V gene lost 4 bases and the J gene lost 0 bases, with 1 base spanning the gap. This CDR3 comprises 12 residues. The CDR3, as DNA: TGTGCCAGCAGTTATAGCAATCAGCCCCAGCATTTT. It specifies CASSYSNQPQHF.

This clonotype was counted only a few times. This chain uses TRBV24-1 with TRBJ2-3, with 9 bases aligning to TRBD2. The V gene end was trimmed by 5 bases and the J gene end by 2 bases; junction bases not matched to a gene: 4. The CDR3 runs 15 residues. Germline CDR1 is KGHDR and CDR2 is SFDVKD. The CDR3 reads CATSVLAGITDTQYF. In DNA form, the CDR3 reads TGTGCCACCAGTGTACTAGCGGGTATCACAGATACGCAGTATTTT.

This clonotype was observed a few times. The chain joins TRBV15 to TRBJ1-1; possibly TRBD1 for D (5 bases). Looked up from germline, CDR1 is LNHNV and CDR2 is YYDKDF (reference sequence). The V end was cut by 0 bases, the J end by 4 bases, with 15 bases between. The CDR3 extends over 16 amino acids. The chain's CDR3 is CATSRDFGGKGTEAFF. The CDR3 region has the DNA TGTGCCACCAGCAGAGACTTTGGGGGGAAAGGCACTGAAGCTTTCTTT.

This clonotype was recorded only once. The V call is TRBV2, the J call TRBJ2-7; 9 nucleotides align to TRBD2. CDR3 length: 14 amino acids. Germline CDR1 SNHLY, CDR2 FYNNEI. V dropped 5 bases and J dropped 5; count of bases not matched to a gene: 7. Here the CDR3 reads CASSYSGGRDEQYF. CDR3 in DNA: TGTGCCAGCAGTTATAGCGGGGGTAGAGACGAGCAGTACTTC.

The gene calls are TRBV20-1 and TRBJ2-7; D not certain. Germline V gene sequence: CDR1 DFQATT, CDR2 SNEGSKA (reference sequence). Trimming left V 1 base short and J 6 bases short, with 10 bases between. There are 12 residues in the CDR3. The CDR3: CSARVVRSEQYF. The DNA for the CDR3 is TGCAGTGCTAGAGTTGTGCGATCCGAGCAGTACTTC.

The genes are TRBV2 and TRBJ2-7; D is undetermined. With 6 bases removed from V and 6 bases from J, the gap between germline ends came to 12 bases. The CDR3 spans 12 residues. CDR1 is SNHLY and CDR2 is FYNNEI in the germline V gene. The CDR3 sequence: CASSSVISEQYF. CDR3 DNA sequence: TGTGCCAGCAGCTCAGTAATTAGCGAGCAGTACTTC.

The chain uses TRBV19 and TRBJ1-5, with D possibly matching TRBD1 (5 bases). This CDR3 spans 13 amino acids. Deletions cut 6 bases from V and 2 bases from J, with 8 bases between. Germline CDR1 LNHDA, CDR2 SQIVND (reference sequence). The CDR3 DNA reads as TGTGCCAGTAGCTGGGACCGCAATCAGCCCCAGCATTTT. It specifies CASSWDRNQPQHF.

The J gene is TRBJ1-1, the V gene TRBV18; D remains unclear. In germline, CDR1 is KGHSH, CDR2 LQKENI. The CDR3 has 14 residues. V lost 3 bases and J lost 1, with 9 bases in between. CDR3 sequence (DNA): TGTGCCAGCTCACCCCAAGGGCCGAACACTGAAGCTTTCTTT. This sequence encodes CASSPQGPNTEAFF. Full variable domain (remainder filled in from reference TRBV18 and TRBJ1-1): NAGVMQNPRHLVRRRGQEARLRCSPMKGHSHVYWYRQLPEEGLKFMVYLQKENIIDESGMPKERFSAEFPKEGPSILRIQQVVRGDSAAYFCASSPQGPNTEAFFGQGTRLTVV.

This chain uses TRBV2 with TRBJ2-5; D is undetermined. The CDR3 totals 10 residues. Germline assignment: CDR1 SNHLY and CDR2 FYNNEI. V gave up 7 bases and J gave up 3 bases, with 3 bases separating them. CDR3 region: CASNKETQYF. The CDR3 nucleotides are TGTGCCAGCAACAAAGAGACCCAGTACTTC. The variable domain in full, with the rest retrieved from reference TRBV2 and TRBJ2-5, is EPEVTQTPSHQVTQMGQEVILRCVPISNHLYFYWYRQILGQKVEFLVSFYNNEISEKSEIFDDQFSVERPDGSNFTLKIRSTKLEDSAMYFCASNKETQYFGPGTRLLVL.

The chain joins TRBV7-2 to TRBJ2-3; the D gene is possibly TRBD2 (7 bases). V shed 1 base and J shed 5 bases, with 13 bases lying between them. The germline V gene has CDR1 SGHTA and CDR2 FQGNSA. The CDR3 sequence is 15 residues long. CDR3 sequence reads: CASSLEGGLGDTQYF. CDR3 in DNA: TGTGCCAGCAGCTTAGAGGGGGGGCTCGGAGATACGCAGTATTTT.